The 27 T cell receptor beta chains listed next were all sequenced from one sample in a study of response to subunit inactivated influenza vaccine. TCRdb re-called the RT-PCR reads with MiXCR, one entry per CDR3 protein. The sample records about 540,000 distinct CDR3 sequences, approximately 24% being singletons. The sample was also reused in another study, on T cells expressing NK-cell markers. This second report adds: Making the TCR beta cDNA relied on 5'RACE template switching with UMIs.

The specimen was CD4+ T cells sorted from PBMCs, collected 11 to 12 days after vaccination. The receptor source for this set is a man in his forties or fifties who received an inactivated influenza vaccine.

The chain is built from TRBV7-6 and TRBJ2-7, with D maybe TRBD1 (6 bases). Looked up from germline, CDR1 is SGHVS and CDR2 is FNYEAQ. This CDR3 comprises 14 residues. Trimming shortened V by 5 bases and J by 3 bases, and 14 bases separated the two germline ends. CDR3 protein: CASSRTGQFYEQYF. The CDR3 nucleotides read TGTGCCAGCAGCCGAACTGGACAGTTCTACGAGCAGTACTTC. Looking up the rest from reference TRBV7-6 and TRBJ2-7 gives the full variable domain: GAGVSQSPRYKVTKRGQDVALRCDPISGHVSLYWYRQALGQGPEFLTYFNYEAQQDKSGLPNDRFSAERPEGSISTLTIQRTEQRDSAMYRCASSRTGQFYEQYFGPGTRLTVT.

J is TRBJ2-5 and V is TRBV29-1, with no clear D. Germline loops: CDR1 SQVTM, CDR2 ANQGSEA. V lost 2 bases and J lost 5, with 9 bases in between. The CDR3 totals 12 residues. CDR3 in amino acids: CSVEMGRETQYF. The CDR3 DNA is TGCAGCGTTGAAATGGGAAGGGAGACCCAGTACTTC. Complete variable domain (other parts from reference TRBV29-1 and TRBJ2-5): SAVISQKPSRDICQRGTSLTIQCQVDSQVTMMFWYRQQPGQSLTLIATANQGSEATYESGFVIDKFPISRPNLTFSTLTVSNMSPEDSSIYLCSVEMGRETQYFGPGTRLLVL.

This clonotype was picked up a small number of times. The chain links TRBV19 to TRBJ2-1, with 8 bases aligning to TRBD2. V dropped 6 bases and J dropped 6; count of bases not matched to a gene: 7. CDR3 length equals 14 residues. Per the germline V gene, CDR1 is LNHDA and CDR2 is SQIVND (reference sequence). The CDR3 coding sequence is TGTGCCAGTAGCTCGCTCGGGACTAGCAATGAGCAGTTCTTC. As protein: CASSSLGTSNEQFF.

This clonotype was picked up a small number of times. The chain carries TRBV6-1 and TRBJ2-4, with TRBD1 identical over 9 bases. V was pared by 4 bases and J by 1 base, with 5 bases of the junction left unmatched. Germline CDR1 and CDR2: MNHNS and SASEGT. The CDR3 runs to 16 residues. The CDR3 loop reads CASSGTGGAAKNIQYF. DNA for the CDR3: TGTGCCAGCAGTGGAACAGGGGGCGCCGCCAAAAACATTCAGTACTTC.

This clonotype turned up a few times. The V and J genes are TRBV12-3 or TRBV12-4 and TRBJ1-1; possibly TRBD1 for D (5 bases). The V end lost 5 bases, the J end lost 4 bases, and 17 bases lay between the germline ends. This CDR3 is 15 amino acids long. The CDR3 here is CASSRISGIGTEAFF. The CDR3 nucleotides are TGTGCCAGCAGTCGAATCTCAGGGATCGGCACTGAAGCTTTCTTT.

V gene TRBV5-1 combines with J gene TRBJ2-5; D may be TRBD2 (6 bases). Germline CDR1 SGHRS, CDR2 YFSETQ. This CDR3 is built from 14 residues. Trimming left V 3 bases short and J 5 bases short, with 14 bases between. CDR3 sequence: CASSWKDGGETQYF. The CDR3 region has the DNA TGCGCCAGCAGCTGGAAGGACGGGGGTGAGACCCAGTACTTC.

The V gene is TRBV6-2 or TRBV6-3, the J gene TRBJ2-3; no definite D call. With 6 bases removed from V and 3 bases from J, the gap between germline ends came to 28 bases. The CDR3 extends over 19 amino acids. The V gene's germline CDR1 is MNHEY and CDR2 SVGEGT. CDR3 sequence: CASSYGPAPTYERTDTQYF. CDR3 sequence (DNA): TGTGCCAGCAGCTATGGTCCGGCTCCCACCTACGAGAGAACAGATACGCAGTATTTT.

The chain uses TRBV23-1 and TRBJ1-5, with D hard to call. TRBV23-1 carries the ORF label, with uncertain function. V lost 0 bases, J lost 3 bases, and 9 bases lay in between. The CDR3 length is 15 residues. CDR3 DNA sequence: TGCGCCAGCAGTCAATCGGACCGCTACAATCAGCCCCAGCATTTT. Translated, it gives CASSQSDRYNQPQHF.

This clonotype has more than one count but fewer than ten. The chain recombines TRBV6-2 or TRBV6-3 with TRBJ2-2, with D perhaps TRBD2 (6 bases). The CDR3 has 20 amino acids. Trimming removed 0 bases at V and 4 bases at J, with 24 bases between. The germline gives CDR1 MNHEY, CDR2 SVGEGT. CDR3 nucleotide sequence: TGTGCCAGCAGTTACTCGTTGTCCCGGTTAGGGAGGTCCCGCACCGGGGAGCTGTTTTTT. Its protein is CASSYSLSRLGRSRTGELFF.

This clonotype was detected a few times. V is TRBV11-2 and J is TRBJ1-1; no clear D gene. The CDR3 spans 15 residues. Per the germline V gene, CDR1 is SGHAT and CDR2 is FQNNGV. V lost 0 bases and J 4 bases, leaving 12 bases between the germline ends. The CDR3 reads CASSLDWGRGTEAFF. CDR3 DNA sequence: TGTGCCAGCAGCTTAGATTGGGGAAGAGGCACTGAAGCTTTCTTT.

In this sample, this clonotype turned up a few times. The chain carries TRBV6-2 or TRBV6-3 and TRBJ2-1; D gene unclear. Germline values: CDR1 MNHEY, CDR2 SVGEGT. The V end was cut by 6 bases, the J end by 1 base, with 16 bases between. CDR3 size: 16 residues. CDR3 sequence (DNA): TGTGCCAGCAGCCGCGTGGGAATGGGGTCCTACAATGAGCAGTTCTTC. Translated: CASSRVGMGSYNEQFF.

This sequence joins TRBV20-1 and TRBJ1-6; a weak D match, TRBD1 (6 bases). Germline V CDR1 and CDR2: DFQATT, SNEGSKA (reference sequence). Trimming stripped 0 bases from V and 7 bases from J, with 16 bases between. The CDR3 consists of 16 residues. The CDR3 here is CSARDPLIGGNSPLHF. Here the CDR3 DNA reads TGCAGTGCTAGAGATCCCCTGATTGGGGGCAATTCACCCCTCCACTTT.

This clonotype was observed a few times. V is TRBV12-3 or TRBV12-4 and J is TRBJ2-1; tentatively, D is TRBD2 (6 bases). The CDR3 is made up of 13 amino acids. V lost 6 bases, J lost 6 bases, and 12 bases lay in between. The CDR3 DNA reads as TGTGCCAGCAGGCCCGGGGGTCTCAATGAGCAGTTCTTC. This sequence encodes CASRPGGLNEQFF.

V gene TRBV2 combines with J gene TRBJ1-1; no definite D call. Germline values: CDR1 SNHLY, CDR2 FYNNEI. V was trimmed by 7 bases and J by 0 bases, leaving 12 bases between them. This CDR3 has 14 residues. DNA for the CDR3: TGTGCCAGCATTAATACCACTTTGAACACTGAAGCTTTCTTT. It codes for CASINTTLNTEAFF.

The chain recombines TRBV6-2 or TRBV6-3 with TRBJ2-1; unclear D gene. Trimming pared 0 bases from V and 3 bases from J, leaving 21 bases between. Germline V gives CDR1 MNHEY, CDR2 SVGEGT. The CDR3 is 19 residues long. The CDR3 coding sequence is TGTGCCAGCAGTTACTCTACTCCCGGCACCAACGCTATCTACAATGAGCAGTTCTTC. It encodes CASSYSTPGTNAIYNEQFF.

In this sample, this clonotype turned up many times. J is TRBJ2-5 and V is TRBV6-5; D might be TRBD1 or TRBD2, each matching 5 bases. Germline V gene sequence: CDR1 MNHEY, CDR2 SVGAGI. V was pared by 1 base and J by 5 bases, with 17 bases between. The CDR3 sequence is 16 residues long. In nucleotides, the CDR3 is TGTGCCAGCAGTTACTTCAAGGCAGGGAGAAAGGAGACCCAGTACTTC. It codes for CASSYFKAGRKETQYF.

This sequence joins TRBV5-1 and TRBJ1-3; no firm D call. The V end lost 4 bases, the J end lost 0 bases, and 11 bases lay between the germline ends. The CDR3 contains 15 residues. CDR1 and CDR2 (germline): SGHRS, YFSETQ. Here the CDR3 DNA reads TGCGCCAGCAGCCAGCGGGCAGACTCTGGAAACACCATATATTTT. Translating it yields CASSQRADSGNTIYF.

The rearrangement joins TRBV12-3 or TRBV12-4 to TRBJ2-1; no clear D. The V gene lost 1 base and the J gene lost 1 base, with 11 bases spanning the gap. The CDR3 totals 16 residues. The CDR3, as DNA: TGTGCCAGCAGTTTAGACGCTCAGGCGTCCTACAATGAGCAGTTCTTC. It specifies CASSLDAQASYNEQFF.

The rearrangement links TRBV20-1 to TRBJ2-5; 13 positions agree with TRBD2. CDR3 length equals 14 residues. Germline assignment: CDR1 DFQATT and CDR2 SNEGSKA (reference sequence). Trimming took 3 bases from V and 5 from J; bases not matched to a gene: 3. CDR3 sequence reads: CSARTSGGWETQYF. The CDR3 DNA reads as TGCAGTGCTAGGACTAGCGGGGGGTGGGAGACCCAGTACTTC.

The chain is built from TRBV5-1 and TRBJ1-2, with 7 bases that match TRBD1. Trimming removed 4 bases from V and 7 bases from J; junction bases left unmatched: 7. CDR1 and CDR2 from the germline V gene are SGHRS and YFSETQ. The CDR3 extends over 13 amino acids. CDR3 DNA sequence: TGCGCCAGCAGCCGCGACAGGGATGGTGGCTACACCTTC. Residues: CASSRDRDGGYTF.

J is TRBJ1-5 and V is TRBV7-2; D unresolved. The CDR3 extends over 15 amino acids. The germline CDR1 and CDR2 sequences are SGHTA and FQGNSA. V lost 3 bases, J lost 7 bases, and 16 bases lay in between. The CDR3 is CASSLGRAQGQPQHF. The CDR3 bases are TGTGCCAGCAGCTTGGGTCGGGCCCAAGGCCAGCCCCAGCATTTT.

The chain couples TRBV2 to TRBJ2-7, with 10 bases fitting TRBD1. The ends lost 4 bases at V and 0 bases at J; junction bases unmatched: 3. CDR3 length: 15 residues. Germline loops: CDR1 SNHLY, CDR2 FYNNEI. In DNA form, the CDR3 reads TGTGCCAGCAGTGGGACAGGGGGTAGCTCCTACGAGCAGTACTTC. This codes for CASSGTGGSSYEQYF.

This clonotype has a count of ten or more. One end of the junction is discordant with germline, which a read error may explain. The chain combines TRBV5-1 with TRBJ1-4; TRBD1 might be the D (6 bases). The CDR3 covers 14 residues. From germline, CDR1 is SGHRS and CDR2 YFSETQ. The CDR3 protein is CASSPGQGNEKLFF. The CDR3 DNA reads TGTGCCAGCAGCCCAGGGCAGGGGAATGAAAAACTGTTTTTT.

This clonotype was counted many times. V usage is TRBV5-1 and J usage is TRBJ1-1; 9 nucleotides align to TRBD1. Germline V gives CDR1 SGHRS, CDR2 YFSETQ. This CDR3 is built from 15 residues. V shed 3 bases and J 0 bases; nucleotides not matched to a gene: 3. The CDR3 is CASSSGTGMNTEAFF. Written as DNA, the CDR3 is TGCGCCAGCAGCTCAGGGACAGGGATGAACACTGAAGCTTTCTTT.

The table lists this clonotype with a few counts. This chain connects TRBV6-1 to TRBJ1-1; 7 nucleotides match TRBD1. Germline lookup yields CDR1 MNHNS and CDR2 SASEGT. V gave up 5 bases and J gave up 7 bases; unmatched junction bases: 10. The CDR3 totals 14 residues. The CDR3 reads CASSPFRQGGEAFF. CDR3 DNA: TGTGCCAGCAGTCCTTTCCGACAGGGCGGTGAAGCTTTCTTT.

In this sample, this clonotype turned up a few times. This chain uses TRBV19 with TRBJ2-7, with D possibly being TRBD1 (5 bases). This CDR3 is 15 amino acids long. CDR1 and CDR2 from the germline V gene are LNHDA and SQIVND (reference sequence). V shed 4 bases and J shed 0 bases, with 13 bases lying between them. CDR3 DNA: TGTGCCAGTAGTACCATGAAAGGGGTCTCCTACGAGCAGTACTTC. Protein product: CASSTMKGVSYEQYF.

The CDR3: CASSQDQIQRDGYTF. Here the CDR3 DNA reads TGCGCCAGCAGCCAAGATCAGATTCAGAGGGATGGCTACACCTTC. The chain recombines TRBV4-1 with TRBJ1-2; no definite D call. The CDR3 is 15 amino acids. V lost 0 bases, J lost 6 bases, and 14 bases lay in between. The V gene's germline CDR1 is MGHRA and CDR2 YSYEKL.